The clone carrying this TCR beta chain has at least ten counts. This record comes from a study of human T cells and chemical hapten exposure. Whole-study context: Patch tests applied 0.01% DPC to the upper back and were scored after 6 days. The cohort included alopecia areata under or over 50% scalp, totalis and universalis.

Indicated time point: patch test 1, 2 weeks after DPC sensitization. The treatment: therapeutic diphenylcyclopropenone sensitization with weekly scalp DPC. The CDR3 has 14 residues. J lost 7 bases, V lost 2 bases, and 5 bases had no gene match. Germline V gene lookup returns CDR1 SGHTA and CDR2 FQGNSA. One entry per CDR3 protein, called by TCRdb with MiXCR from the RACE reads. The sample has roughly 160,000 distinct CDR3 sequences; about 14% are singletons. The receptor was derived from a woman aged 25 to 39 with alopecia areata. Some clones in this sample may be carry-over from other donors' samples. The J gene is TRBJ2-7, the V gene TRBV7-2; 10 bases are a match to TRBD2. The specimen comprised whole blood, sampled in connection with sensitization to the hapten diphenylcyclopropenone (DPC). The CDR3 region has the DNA TGTGCCAGCAGCTTAACTAGCGGGAACGGGGAGCAGTACTTC. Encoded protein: CASSLTSGNGEQYF.